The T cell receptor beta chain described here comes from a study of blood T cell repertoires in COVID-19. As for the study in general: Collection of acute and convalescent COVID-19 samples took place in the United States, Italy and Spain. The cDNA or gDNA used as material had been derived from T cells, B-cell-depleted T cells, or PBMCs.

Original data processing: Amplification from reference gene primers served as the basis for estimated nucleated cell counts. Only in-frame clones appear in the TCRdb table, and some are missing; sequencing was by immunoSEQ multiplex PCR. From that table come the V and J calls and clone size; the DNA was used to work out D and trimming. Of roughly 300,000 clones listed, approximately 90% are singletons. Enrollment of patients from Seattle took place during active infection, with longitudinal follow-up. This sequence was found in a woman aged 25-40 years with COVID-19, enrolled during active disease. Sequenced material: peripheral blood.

CDR3 sequence: CATSRDHDSYGYTF. In nucleotides, the CDR3 is TGTGCCACCAGCAGAGATCATGACAGCTATGGCTACACCTTC. The chain employs TRBV15 and TRBJ1-2, with D tentatively TRBD1 (5 bases). This CDR3 contains 14 residues. V was cut by 0 bases and J by 4 bases, with 9 bases left in between. Per the germline V gene, CDR1 is LNHNV and CDR2 is YYDKDF (reference sequence).